The clone carrying this T cell receptor beta chain was counted ten times or more. The antigen is undetermined. This sample was included in a study of T-cell memory formation after mild COVID-19. The study's findings and limits: Later expanders leaned toward CD4+, whereas clones contracting from day 15 to 85 were balanced CD4/CD8.

TCRdb used MiXCR to reprocess the 5' RACE reads, holding one entry per CDR3 protein. In the table there are 200,000 or so distinct CDR3 sequences, 16% of which are singletons. The sequence derives from an adult woman who had mild COVID-19 (a few samples of this study predate the infection). Cell type and time point are not known. The specimen was PBMCs or a T cell subset sorted from them (not recorded which).

CDR3 nucleotide sequence: TGTGCCAGCAGCGCCGGGGGGGTTTCTAATGAAAAACTGTTTTTT. Protein product: CASSAGGVSNEKLFF. The chain is built from TRBV5-5 and TRBJ1-4; D is perhaps TRBD1 (5 bases). Germline V gene sequence: CDR1 SGHKS, CDR2 YYEKEE (reference sequence). The CDR3 is 15 amino acids. V was trimmed by 4 bases and J by 3 bases, leaving 13 bases between them.